These 29 T cell receptor beta chains originate from one sample sequenced in a study of blood T cell repertoires in COVID-19 (dated by TCRdb to 2020 to 2021). Library method: the immunoSEQ multiplex PCR assay. TCRdb retrieved this table from immuneACCESS and kept in-frame rearrangements only. Not all clones are present; in checked studies, unresolved V genes account for under half, and no reason is known for the remainder. The sample contains about 300,000 clones, about nine tenths of them found a single time. About 2.3% of the sample goes to the ten largest clones. Sequencing input: peripheral blood. The receptors derive from a man aged 18 to 30 with active or convalescent COVID-19.

The V call is TRBV29-1, the J call TRBJ1-1; D is possibly TRBD1 (5 bases). Germline CDR1 SQVTM, CDR2 ANQGSEA. The germline V and J ends were trimmed by 1 base and 7 bases, with 13 bases remaining between them. CDR3 length: 13 amino acids. Here the CDR3 reads CSVEVGGSIEAFF. CDR3 coding DNA: TGCAGCGTTGAAGTGGGGGGGAGTATTGAAGCTTTCTTT.

The chain couples TRBV7-8 to TRBJ2-1; TRBD2 agrees at 9 bases. This CDR3 region has 16 residues. Germline V gene data show CDR1 as SGHVS and CDR2 as FQNEAQ. The V gene end was trimmed by 1 base and the J gene end by 4 bases; junction bases not matched to a gene: 5. The CDR3: CASSLGSGGLYNEQFF. Here the CDR3 DNA reads TGTGCCAGCAGCTTAGGCAGCGGGGGGCTATACAATGAGCAGTTCTTC. Full variable domain (missing parts from reference TRBV7-8 and TRBJ2-1): GAGVSQSPRYKVAKRGQDVALRCDPISGHVSLFWYQQALGQGPEFLTYFQNEAQLDKSGLPSDRFFAERPEGSVSTLKIQRTQQEDSAVYLCASSLGSGGLYNEQFFGPGTRLTVL.

The genes are TRBV11-2 and TRBJ2-1, with 8 bases that match TRBD2. V shed 3 bases and J 4 bases; nucleotides not matched to a gene: 5. The germline V gene has CDR1 SGHAT and CDR2 FQNNGV. The CDR3 covers 15 residues. CDR3 DNA: TGTGCCAGCAGCTTTCTGTCGGGAGGGTACAATGAGCAGTTCTTC. Protein: CASSFLSGGYNEQFF.

V and J are TRBV25-1 and TRBJ1-5, with 7 bases aligning to TRBD1. This CDR3 comprises 17 residues. The V and J ends lost 3 bases and 0 bases, in that order; junction bases with no gene match: 8. Per germline, CDR1 MGHDK and CDR2 SYGVNS. The CDR3 spells CASSDLRTGYSNQPQHF. For the CDR3, the DNA is TGTGCCAGCAGTGACCTTCGGACAGGATATAGCAATCAGCCCCAGCATTTT.

The chain recombines TRBV5-1 with TRBJ2-3, with D possibly being TRBD1 (5 bases). Germline CDR1 SGHRS, CDR2 YFSETQ. V was shortened by 3 bases and J by 3 bases, with 14 bases between the two germline ends. The CDR3 totals 15 residues. The CDR3 protein is CASSSGNSGTDTQYF. The CDR3 nucleotides read TGCGCCAGCAGCTCAGGGAATTCCGGGACAGATACGCAGTATTTT.

The chain is built from TRBV6-6 and TRBJ2-1; 7 bases agree with TRBD2. This CDR3 is 13 amino acids long. CDR1 is MNHNY and CDR2 is SVGAGI in the germline V gene (reference sequence). Germline trimming cut 2 bases from V and 10 bases from J; bases unmatched to any gene: 5. The CDR3 nucleotides are TGTGCCAGCAGTTACGACGGGAGGTACGAGCAGTTCTTC. It is translated as CASSYDGRYEQFF.

A few counts support this clone. This sequence joins TRBV7-2 and TRBJ1-3, with D possibly matching TRBD1 (5 bases). V gave up 5 bases and J gave up 2 bases, with 13 bases separating them. CDR3 length: 15 residues. Germline CDR1 and CDR2: SGHTA and FQGNSA. The CDR3 loop reads CASSPLDKAGNTIYF. CDR3 coding DNA: TGTGCCAGCAGCCCTCTGGACAAGGCTGGAAACACCATATATTTT. Based on the CDR3 plus reference TRBV7-2 and TRBJ1-3, the full variable domain is GAGVSQSPSNKVTEKGKDVELRCDPISGHTALYWYRQSLGQGLEFLIYFQGNSAPDKSGLPSDRFSAERTGGSVSTLTIQRTQQEDSAVYLCASSPLDKAGNTIYFGEGSWLTVV.

The gene calls are TRBV28 and TRBJ2-5; 7 bases line up with TRBD2. This CDR3 spans 17 amino acids. Germline V CDR1 and CDR2: MDHEN, SYDVKM. Trimming at V came to 5 bases and at J to 1 base, leaving 13 bases not matched to a gene. This chain's CDR3 is CASSPMGLAAGQETQYF. The CDR3 DNA follows: TGTGCCAGCAGTCCCATGGGGCTAGCGGCAGGCCAAGAGACCCAGTACTTC. Together with reference TRBV28 and TRBJ2-5, the CDR3 gives the full variable domain: DVKVTQSSRYLVKRTGEKVFLECVQDMDHENMFWYRQDPGLGLRLIYFSYDVKMKEKGDIPEGYSVSREKKERFSLILESASTNQTSMYLCASSPMGLAAGQETQYFGPGTRLLVL.

This sequence joins TRBV19 and TRBJ1-5, with 8 positions matching TRBD1. Germline values: CDR1 LNHDA, CDR2 SQIVND (reference sequence). V dropped 5 bases and J dropped 7; count of bases not matched to a gene: 10. The CDR3 totals 15 residues. CDR3 amino acids: CASSFLGQGWQPQHF. In DNA form, the CDR3 reads TGTGCCAGTAGTTTCCTCGGACAGGGTTGGCAGCCCCAGCATTTT.

This sequence joins TRBV27 and TRBJ2-1; D gene unclear. Germline loops: CDR1 MNHEY, CDR2 SMNVEV (reference sequence). The CDR3 sequence is 15 residues long. The V gene lost 3 bases and the J gene lost 7 bases, with 16 bases spanning the gap. CDR3 in DNA: TGTGCCAGCAGTTTCCAGCGCTTTCTCCGTAATGAGCAGTTCTTC. It codes for CASSFQRFLRNEQFF.

This clone has just one count. The V call is TRBV19, the J call TRBJ2-7; 8 bases are shared with TRBD1. Germline V CDR1 and CDR2: LNHDA, SQIVND (reference sequence). V was pared by 5 bases and J by 2 bases, with 8 bases of the junction left unmatched. The CDR3 consists of 15 residues. Here the CDR3 reads CASSPMDRETYEQYF. CDR3 in DNA: TGTGCCAGTAGTCCAATGGACAGGGAAACCTACGAGCAGTACTTC.

The DNA for the CDR3 is TGTGCCAGTAGTAACCCTAGCGGGAGTCCCACAGATACGCAGTATTTT. Its protein is CASSNPSGSPTDTQYF. The chain is built from TRBV19 and TRBJ2-3; 10 bases are a match to TRBD2. The germline V gene encodes CDR1 LNHDA and CDR2 SQIVND (reference sequence). After removal of 4 bases from V and 2 bases from J, the junction contained 6 bases not matched to a gene. The CDR3 length is 16 residues.

CDR3 sequence (DNA): TGCGCCAGCAGCCAAGTTCCAGGGGGCGAGCAGTACTTC. Translating it yields CASSQVPGGEQYF. The chain links TRBV4-3 to TRBJ2-7, with TRBD1 matching over 7 bases. After removal of 1 base from V and 6 bases from J, the junction contained 3 bases not matched to a gene. Germline V gene lookup returns CDR1 LGHNA and CDR2 YSLEER. The CDR3 is made up of 13 amino acids.

The chain uses TRBV11-3 and TRBJ2-7; 10 nucleotides agree with TRBD1. The CDR3 is made up of 15 amino acids. From germline, CDR1 is SGHNT and CDR2 YENEEA. V gave up 0 bases and J gave up 5 bases; unmatched junction bases: 4. CDR3 coding DNA: TGTGCCAGCAGCTTAGAGGGACAGGGGAGCCACGAGCAGTACTTC. This translates into CASSLEGQGSHEQYF.

This sequence joins TRBV29-1 and TRBJ1-1; 11 bases fit TRBD1. The CDR3 loop spans 12 amino acids. Germline CDR1 SQVTM, CDR2 ANQGSEA. V lost 7 bases, J lost 10 bases, and 8 bases stayed unmatched. Here the CDR3 DNA reads TGCAGCGGAGGGACAGGGGGGCAAGGAGCTTTCTTT. It codes for CSGGTGGQGAFF.

The chain has TRBV21-1 and TRBJ1-2; TRBD1, the table's D call, was not compared with the DNA. TRBV21-1 has pseudogene status. The CDR3 is 16 residues long. The CDR3 reads CASSKTWERGLDGYTF. CDR3 sequence (DNA): TGTGCCAGCAGCAAAACGTGGGAGAGGGGGTTGGATGGCTACACCTTC.

V is TRBV4-2 and J is TRBJ2-3, with TRBD1 identical over 7 bases. Germline CDR1 is LGHNA and CDR2 is YNFKEQ. The CDR3 runs 15 residues. The V gene end was trimmed by 6 bases and the J gene end by 6 bases; junction bases not matched to a gene: 12. The CDR3 region is CASRLQGHSTDTQYF. DNA for the CDR3: TGTGCCAGCAGATTACAGGGGCATTCAACGGATACGCAGTATTTT.

The chain recombines TRBV18 with TRBJ1-5; tentatively, D is TRBD1 (5 bases). The germline V and J ends were trimmed by 2 bases and 6 bases, with 8 bases remaining between them. Germline CDR1 reads KGHSH; CDR2 reads LQKENI. The CDR3 spans 13 residues. The DNA of the CDR3 is TGTGCCAGCTCACCAGGGGGGGTTCAGCCCCAGCATTTT. Its protein is CASSPGGVQPQHF.

The rearrangement joins TRBV3-1 (or the pseudogene TRBV3-2) to TRBJ1-3, with D possibly matching TRBD1 (6 bases). CDR1 is LGHDT, CDR2 YNNKEL, per germline (reference sequence). The CDR3 covers 14 residues. V lost 8 bases to trimming and J lost 8 bases, with 19 bases between them. This CDR3 reads CASGQQGYGDTIYF. The CDR3 DNA reads TGTGCCAGCGGACAACAGGGTTATGGGGACACCATATATTTT.

The rearrangement uses TRBV4-2 and TRBJ2-7, with 8 bases lining up with TRBD1. CDR3 length: 13 residues. Germline V gene lookup returns CDR1 LGHNA and CDR2 YNFKEQ. The junction had 1 base not matched to a gene; V was cut back by 1 base and J by 5 bases. Here the CDR3 DNA reads TGTGCCAGCAGCCAAGCCAGGGGGCACGAGCAGTACTTC. Translating it yields CASSQARGHEQYF.

The chain uses TRBV21-1 and TRBJ1-1; TRBD1 is taken as the D call from the table, unchecked against the DNA. TRBV21-1 is marked as a pseudogene. CDR3 length: 17 amino acids. CDR3 bases: TGTGCCAGCAGCACGGAAAGTGGGACAGGGACGAACACTGAAGCTTTCTTT. Translating gives CASSTESGTGTNTEAFF.

The rearrangement uses TRBV11-2 and TRBJ2-5, with a possible D match to TRBD2 (7 bases). V was clipped by 1 base and J by 4 bases, with 10 bases between them. CDR1 and CDR2 (germline): SGHAT, FQNNGV. The CDR3 contains 14 residues. CDR3 sequence (DNA): TGTGCCAGCAGCTTAGCGGGGGGCTCAGAGACCCAGTACTTC. Translating it yields CASSLAGGSETQYF.

The V and J genes are TRBV7-9 and TRBJ1-4, with D tentatively TRBD1 (5 bases). The CDR3 is 14 residues long. The V gene's germline CDR1 is SEHNR and CDR2 FQNEAQ (reference sequence). V lost 4 bases to trimming and J lost 2 bases, with 8 bases between them. In nucleotides, the CDR3 is TGTGCCAGCAGCTCCCGACAGACTAATGAAAAACTGTTTTTT. This encodes CASSSRQTNEKLFF.

The chain has TRBV15 and TRBJ1-3; TRBD1 might be the D (5 bases). The CDR3 sequence is 15 residues long. Trimming shortened V by 0 bases and J by 4 bases, and 10 bases separated the two germline ends. Germline CDR1 LNHNV, CDR2 YYDKDF (reference sequence). CDR3 region: CATSRDRGRGNTIYF. The DNA of the CDR3 is TGTGCCACCAGCAGAGATAGGGGTAGGGGAAACACCATATATTTT.

This clone was observed a single time. The chain recombines TRBV5-6 with TRBJ1-5; D may be TRBD1 (5 bases). With 2 bases removed from V and 3 bases from J, the gap between germline ends came to 15 bases. CDR1 is SGHDT, CDR2 YYEEEE, per germline. The CDR3 runs to 16 residues. The CDR3: CASSFYRQTFNQPQHF. Here the CDR3 DNA reads TGTGCCAGCAGCTTCTACCGACAGACCTTCAATCAGCCCCAGCATTTT.

V usage is TRBV19 and J usage is TRBJ1-1, with 8 nucleotides matching TRBD1. The CDR3 runs to 18 residues. V was clipped by 10 bases and J by 3 bases; unmatched bases: 22. The V gene's germline CDR1 is LNHDA and CDR2 SQIVND (reference sequence). This CDR3 is CATSGDPGQVSFHTEAFF. The CDR3 nucleotides read TGTGCCACAAGCGGAGACCCGGGACAGGTATCTTTCCACACTGAAGCTTTCTTT. The full variable domain, rest sourced from reference TRBV19 and TRBJ1-1, is DGGITQSPKYLFRKEGQNVTLSCEQNLNHDAMYWYRQDPGQGLRLIYYSQIVNDFQKGDIAEGYSVSREKKESFPLTVTSAQKNPTAFYLCATSGDPGQVSFHTEAFFGQGTRLTVV.

This clone has a single count. The CDR3 DNA reads TGCGCCAGCAGCTTGGGGCAGGGAGGGACTCAGCCCCAGCATTTT. Translating it yields CASSLGQGGTQPQHF. The chain couples TRBV5-1 to TRBJ1-5; tentatively, D is TRBD1 (5 bases). There are 15 residues in the CDR3. Trimming removed 0 bases at V and 6 bases at J, with 13 bases between. Germline loops: CDR1 SGHRS, CDR2 YFSETQ.

As DNA, the CDR3 is TGCGCCAGCAGCCAAGAGATAACCATTCGCGGGAACACTGAAGCTTTCTTT. It codes for CASSQEITIRGNTEAFF. The chain employs TRBV4-1 and TRBJ1-1; D unresolved. The CDR3 is 17 residues long. Germline assignment: CDR1 MGHRA and CDR2 YSYEKL. The V and J ends lost 0 bases and 1 base respectively, with 15 bases between them.

The chain uses TRBV6-6 and TRBJ2-1, with 8 positions matching TRBD2. This CDR3 comprises 14 residues. From germline, CDR1 is MNHNY and CDR2 SVGAGI (reference sequence). V lost 6 bases, J lost 7 bases, and 8 bases stayed unmatched. CDR3 residues: CASSTSASGNEQFF. CDR3 nucleotide sequence: TGTGCCAGCAGCACATCGGCTAGCGGGAATGAGCAGTTCTTC.